This passage covers 30 T cell receptor beta chains from one sample sequenced in a study of OX40 agonist ivuxolimab in advanced cancers. Data came from immunoSEQ multiplex PCR; TCRdb stores just in-frame clones and leaves some out. The repertoire holds roughly 120,000 clones, roughly nine tenths seen once, with 0.25% to 0.3% in the top ten. The sample in question was CD4+ or CD8+ T cells sorted from blood, obtained in a trial of the OX40 agonist ivuxolimab. These receptors were collected from an adult with an advanced solid tumor such as melanoma, head and neck, liver or kidney cancer.

The V call is TRBV5-4, the J call TRBJ1-2; D ambiguous. This CDR3 contains 14 residues. CDR1 and CDR2 (germline): SGHNT, YYREEE (reference sequence). Trimming took off 4 bases at V and 3 bases at J, with 13 bases between the two ends. The CDR3 DNA follows: TGTGCCAGCAGCCCACTGGGAGAATACTATGGCTACACCTTC. Protein: CASSPLGEYYGYTF. Looking up the rest from reference TRBV5-4 and TRBJ1-2 gives the full variable domain: ETGVTQSPTHLIKTRGQQVTLRCSSQSGHNTVSWYQQALGQGPQFIFQYYREEENGRGNFPPRFSGLQFPNYSSELNVNALELDDSALYLCASSPLGEYYGYTFGSGTRLTVV.

This sequence joins TRBV11-2 and TRBJ2-3, with a possible D match to TRBD2 (6 bases). The CDR3 length is 14 residues. Germline V CDR1 and CDR2: SGHAT, FQNNGV. The V and J ends lost 4 bases and 3 bases respectively, with 11 bases between them. The CDR3 region has the DNA TGTGCCAGCAGCTCAGGACTAACAACAGATACGCAGTATTTT. Translated: CASSSGLTTDTQYF.

The chain is built from TRBV5-4 and TRBJ2-7, with D uncertain. Trimming took 3 bases from V and 1 from J, leaving 5 bases between them. The CDR3 has 12 residues. Germline values: CDR1 SGHNT, CDR2 YYREEE (reference sequence). DNA of the CDR3: TGTGCCAGCAGCTCCGATTCCTACGAGCAGTACTTC. The encoded protein is CASSSDSYEQYF.

The CDR3: CSATGDATNEKLFF. DNA for the CDR3: TGCAGCGCCACAGGGGACGCAACTAATGAAAAACTGTTTTTT. The genes are TRBV29-1 and TRBJ1-4, with 7 nucleotides matching TRBD1. The CDR3 is 14 amino acids. The germline V gene has CDR1 SQVTM and CDR2 ANQGSEA. V dropped 7 bases and J dropped 0; count of bases not matched to a gene: 5.

J is TRBJ1-2 and V is TRBV7-2; tentative D call: TRBD1 (6 bases). Germline-derived CDR1 and CDR2 are SGHTA and FQGNSA. The CDR3 spans 14 residues. Trimming left V 5 bases short and J 8 bases short, with 18 bases between. CDR3 residues: CASSTPGDMWGYTF. The CDR3 DNA follows: TGTGCCAGCAGCACCCCAGGGGACATGTGGGGCTACACCTTC.

The V gene is TRBV20-1, the J gene TRBJ1-6; D may be TRBD1 (5 bases). Trimming took 3 bases from V and 14 from J, leaving 11 bases between them. The CDR3 is 11 residues long. Germline-derived CDR1 and CDR2 are DFQATT and SNEGSKA (reference sequence). The CDR3 spells CSASYPGALHF. CDR3 in DNA: TGCAGTGCTAGCTACCCGGGGGCCCTCCACTTT.

The genes are TRBV7-9 and TRBJ2-7, with D maybe TRBD1 (7 bases). The CDR3 length is 15 residues. V was pared by 4 bases and J by 0 bases, with 13 bases between. Germline loops: CDR1 SEHNR, CDR2 FQNEAQ (reference sequence). CDR3 DNA sequence: TGTGCCAGCAGCTCCTTCAGGGGGGTCTCCTACGAGCAGTACTTC. Translation: CASSSFRGVSYEQYF.

V usage is TRBV7-9 and J usage is TRBJ1-3; D unclear. The length of the CDR3 is 13 residues. V dropped 1 base and J dropped 13 bases, with 14 bases sitting between them. CDR1 is SEHNR and CDR2 is FQNEAQ in the germline V gene (reference sequence). The CDR3, as DNA: TGTGCCAGCAGCTTAGAGATGGACTCGCGGATATATTTT. This codes for CASSLEMDSRIYF.

The chain is built from TRBV4-2 and TRBJ1-3; TRBD1 is a possible D gene (6 bases). V was cut by 0 bases and J by 5 bases, with 14 bases left in between. In germline, CDR1 is LGHNA, CDR2 YNFKEQ. The CDR3 contains 16 residues. The CDR3 region is CASSQEAGQGRNTIYF. As DNA, the CDR3 is TGTGCCAGCAGCCAAGAAGCCGGGCAGGGGAGAAACACCATATATTTT.

With respect to this clone: At one end the junction does not follow the germline gene, possibly because of a read error. The chain carries TRBV7-7 and TRBJ2-7, with D maybe TRBD1 (5 bases). Per germline, CDR1 SSHAT and CDR2 FNYEAQ (reference sequence). The CDR3 runs 14 residues. This chain's CDR3 is CASSQGGQSYEQYF. In DNA form, the CDR3 reads TGTGCTAGCAGCCAGGGCGGCCAGTCCTACGAGCAGTACTTC.

In this sample, this clone turned up once. The V and J genes are TRBV7-2 and TRBJ2-5, with a weak D call TRBD1 (6 bases). The CDR3 is made up of 14 amino acids. Germline loops: CDR1 SGHTA, CDR2 FQGNSA. Trimming cost V 1 base and J 7 bases, with 13 bases left between them. In DNA form, the CDR3 reads TGTGCCAGCAGCTTAGATACAGGGACCGGGACCCAGTACTTC. It yields the protein CASSLDTGTGTQYF.

The gene calls are TRBV28 and TRBJ2-5; D is possibly TRBD1 or TRBD2 (7 bases each). The CDR3 has 15 residues. Trimming took off 9 bases at V and 5 bases at J, with 22 bases between the two ends. CDR1 MDHEN and CDR2 SYDVKM come from the germline V gene. CDR3 sequence (DNA): TGTGCCAGTCGCCCGGGAGACAGGGAGGGGGAGACCCAGTACTTC. Protein sequence: CASRPGDREGETQYF.

The rearrangement joins TRBV5-1 to TRBJ2-3; unclear D gene. V was clipped by 1 base and J by 2 bases, with 2 bases between them. Germline V gives CDR1 SGHRS, CDR2 YFSETQ. The CDR3 loop spans 12 amino acids. The CDR3 reads CASSLFTDTQYF. The CDR3 DNA reads TGCGCCAGCAGCTTGTTCACAGATACGCAGTATTTT. Supplemented by reference TRBV5-1 and TRBJ2-3, the full variable domain reads KAGVTQTPRYLIKTRGQQVTLSCSPISGHRSVSWYQQTPGQGLQFLFEYFSETQRNKGNFPGRFSGRQFSNSRSEMNVSTLELGDSALYLCASSLFTDTQYFGPGTRLTVL.

J is TRBJ2-7 and V is TRBV28; a possible D gene is TRBD1 (5 bases). The V end lost 8 bases, the J end lost 1 base, and 18 bases lay between the germline ends. The V gene's germline CDR1 is MDHEN and CDR2 SYDVKM. The CDR3 length is 15 residues. The CDR3 DNA follows: TGTGCCAGCGGGGATGGGCCCTCAGGGTCCTACGAGCAGTACTTC. The encoded protein is CASGDGPSGSYEQYF.

The rearrangement links TRBV7-8 to TRBJ1-6; 8 bases map to TRBD1. From germline, CDR1 is SGHVS and CDR2 FQNEAQ. This CDR3 comprises 14 residues. V trimming: 5 bases; J trimming: 11 bases; junction bases outside the gene matches: 8. Here the CDR3 reads CASSPGQGGPPLHF. CDR3 nucleotide sequence: TGTGCCAGCAGCCCCGGACAGGGTGGTCCACCCCTCCACTTT.

The chain couples TRBV6-5 to TRBJ2-2; D may be TRBD2 (6 bases). Germline CDR1 and CDR2: MNHEY and SVGAGI. V was shortened by 0 bases and J by 1 base, with 6 bases between the two germline ends. The CDR3 consists of 15 residues. The CDR3 loop reads CASSYSGGNTGELFF. In nucleotides, the CDR3 is TGTGCCAGCAGTTACTCGGGGGGGAACACCGGGGAGCTGTTTTTT.

V usage is TRBV5-6 and J usage is TRBJ2-2; possibly TRBD2 for D (5 bases). Trimming left V 4 bases short and J 9 bases short, with 13 bases between. Germline V gives CDR1 SGHDT, CDR2 YYEEEE. The CDR3 loop spans 13 amino acids. CDR3 residues: CASSPGDGWELFF. The DNA for the CDR3 is TGTGCCAGCAGCCCCGGGGATGGGTGGGAGCTGTTTTTT. The full variable domain, completed using reference TRBV5-6 and TRBJ2-2, is DAGVTQSPTHLIKTRGQQVTLRCSPKSGHDTVSWYQQALGQGPQFIFQYYEEEERQRGNFPDRFSGHQFPNYSSELNVNALLLGDSALYLCASSPGDGWELFFGEGSRLTVL.

The J gene is TRBJ1-1, the V gene TRBV6-5; possible D gene TRBD1, 5 bases. Trimming cost V 0 bases and J 4 bases, with 6 bases left between them. CDR3 length: 13 residues. Germline assignment: CDR1 MNHEY and CDR2 SVGAGI. CDR3 DNA: TGTGCCAGCAGTTACTCTGGGGGCACTGAAGCTTTCTTT. Protein: CASSYSGGTEAFF.

V is TRBV5-4 and J is TRBJ1-1, with a weak D call TRBD1 (6 bases). Trimming pared 0 bases from V and 7 bases from J, leaving 16 bases between. The germline gives CDR1 SGHNT, CDR2 YYREEE (reference sequence). The CDR3 totals 15 residues. The chain's CDR3 is CASSLGLGGQVEAFF. CDR3 bases: TGTGCCAGCAGCTTGGGATTGGGGGGGCAGGTTGAAGCTTTCTTT.

The rearrangement uses TRBV10-3 and TRBJ2-6; D may be TRBD1 (6 bases). This CDR3 comprises 21 residues. Looked up from germline, CDR1 is ENHRY and CDR2 is SYGVKD. Trimming shortened V by 3 bases and J by 0 bases, and 24 bases separated the two germline ends. The CDR3 sequence is CAISDLRSTGLESSGANVLTF. CDR3 DNA sequence: TGTGCCATCAGTGACCTGAGGTCGACAGGCCTAGAGAGCTCTGGGGCCAACGTCCTGACTTTC.

This chain joins TRBV28 and TRBJ2-5; 13 bases align to TRBD2. Judging by the DNA end, TRBJ2-7 fits better; the J call may be wrong. Germline lookup yields CDR1 MDHEN and CDR2 SYDVKM. CDR3 size: 15 residues. This chain's CDR3 is CASSPEWTSGSEQYF. The DNA for the CDR3 is TGTGCCAGCAGTCCCGAGTGGACTAGCGGGAGCGAGCAGTACTTC.

J is TRBJ2-3 and V is TRBV9; 8 nucleotides line up with TRBD2. The V gene end was trimmed by 0 bases and the J gene end by 2 bases; junction bases not matched to a gene: 5. CDR1 is SGDLS and CDR2 is YYNGEE in the germline V gene. The CDR3 has 16 amino acids. CDR3 amino acids: CASSVVSGTYTDTQYF. CDR3 DNA sequence: TGTGCCAGCAGCGTAGTTAGCGGGACTTACACAGATACGCAGTATTTT.

The rearrangement links TRBV15 to TRBJ2-7; 10 bases map to TRBD1. The CDR3 is 15 residues long. In germline, CDR1 is LNHNV, CDR2 YYDKDF (reference sequence). The V gene end was trimmed by 2 bases and the J gene end by 4 bases; junction bases not matched to a gene: 5. Here the CDR3 reads CATSRLTGGLYEQYF. For the CDR3, the DNA is TGTGCCACCAGCAGATTGACAGGGGGCTTGTACGAGCAGTACTTC.

The chain recombines TRBV19 with TRBJ2-5; TRBD1 aligns across 8 bases. Per germline, CDR1 LNHDA and CDR2 SQIVND (reference sequence). Unmatched junction bases numbered 13, after V lost 5 bases and J lost 2 bases. This CDR3 region has 17 residues. The CDR3 is CASSQGALTMGQETQYF. CDR3 sequence (DNA): TGTGCCAGTAGTCAGGGGGCGCTGACTATGGGGCAAGAGACCCAGTACTTC. The variable domain in full, with the rest retrieved from reference TRBV19 and TRBJ2-5, is DGGITQSPKYLFRKEGQNVTLSCEQNLNHDAMYWYRQDPGQGLRLIYYSQIVNDFQKGDIAEGYSVSREKKESFPLTVTSAQKNPTAFYLCASSQGALTMGQETQYFGPGTRLLVL.

V gene TRBV19 combines with J gene TRBJ2-7; 10 bases match TRBD1. Germline-derived CDR1 and CDR2 are LNHDA and SQIVND (reference sequence). This CDR3 spans 14 amino acids. V was pared by 5 bases and J by 2 bases, with 3 bases of the junction left unmatched. DNA for the CDR3: TGTGCCAGTAGTGCCGGGACAGGGGCCTACGAGCAGTACTTC. It translates to CASSAGTGAYEQYF.

The chain joins TRBV7-9 to TRBJ1-2; 8 bases match TRBD1. Germline V gene data show CDR1 as SEHNR and CDR2 as FQNEAQ (reference sequence). The CDR3 consists of 14 residues. The junction had 5 bases not matched to a gene; V was cut back by 5 bases and J by 3 bases. CDR3 DNA: TGTGCCAGCAGCCGAAAACAGGGGGACTATGGCTACACCTTC. This encodes CASSRKQGDYGYTF.

The chain combines TRBV7-9 with TRBJ2-1; D uncertain. The CDR3 is made up of 15 amino acids. Germline loops: CDR1 SEHNR, CDR2 FQNEAQ (reference sequence). V was trimmed by 7 bases and J by 10 bases, leaving 23 bases between them. CDR3 in amino acids: CASNFVAVQDGEQFF. As DNA, the CDR3 is TGTGCCAGCAACTTCGTGGCGGTACAAGATGGGGAGCAGTTCTTC. The full variable domain, in which reference TRBV7-9 and TRBJ2-1 provide the parts outside the CDR3, is DTGVSQNPRHKITKRGQNVTFRCDPISEHNRLYWYRQTLGQGPEFLTYFQNEAQLEKSRLLSDRFSAERPKGSFSTLEIQRTEQGDSAMYLCASNFVAVQDGEQFFGPGTRLTVL.

This sequence joins TRBV5-6 and TRBJ1-1, with 7 bases aligning to TRBD1. The CDR3 is 14 amino acids. Unmatched junction bases numbered 4, after V lost 5 bases and J lost 0 bases. Germline lookup yields CDR1 SGHDT and CDR2 YYEEEE. CDR3 in amino acids: CASRPTGLNTEAFF. The CDR3 region has the DNA TGTGCCAGCAGGCCGACAGGGCTGAACACTGAAGCTTTCTTT. Full variable domain (rest looked up from reference TRBV5-6 and TRBJ1-1): DAGVTQSPTHLIKTRGQQVTLRCSPKSGHDTVSWYQQALGQGPQFIFQYYEEEERQRGNFPDRFSGHQFPNYSSELNVNALLLGDSALYLCASRPTGLNTEAFFGQGTRLTVV.

The chain couples TRBV27 to TRBJ1-6, with a tentative D call TRBD1 (6 bases). Trimming cost V 5 bases and J 6 bases, with 11 bases left between them. In germline, CDR1 is MNHEY, CDR2 SMNVEV (reference sequence). CDR3 length: 14 amino acids. In DNA form, the CDR3 reads TGTGCCAGCAGTACTTGGGGGCCTAATTCACCCCTCCACTTT. This gives the protein CASSTWGPNSPLHF.

This clone has a single count. This sequence joins TRBV7-9 and TRBJ2-7; TRBD1 is a possible D gene (6 bases). Trimming cost V 5 bases and J 6 bases, with 11 bases left between them. Germline V CDR1 and CDR2: SEHNR, FQNEAQ (reference sequence). The CDR3 extends over 12 amino acids. The CDR3 sequence: CASSQQGREQYF. The CDR3 nucleotides read TGTGCCAGCAGCCAGCAGGGGCGCGAGCAGTACTTC.